This T cell receptor (beta chain) was identified during a study of patients and donors after allogeneic stem cell transplantation. Trimming removed 1 base from V and 8 bases from J; junction bases left unmatched: 10. Germline loops: CDR1 DFQATT, CDR2 SNEGSKA (reference sequence). The length of the CDR3 is 15 residues. One entry per CDR3 protein, called by TCRdb with MiXCR from the RT-PCR reads. The sample lists about 200,000 distinct CDR3 sequences; more than 35% were seen once. The specimen sequenced was blood, either unsorted or a sorted T cell fraction (not recorded which). This TCR was sampled from a human donor who was either an allogeneic HSCT recipient or a stem cell or donor lymphocyte infusion donor (not recorded which). It is not recorded whose cells these are; they may come from a transplant donor. This chain links TRBV20-1 with TRBJ1-2, with 10 bases aligning to TRBD1. CDR3 DNA: TGCAGTGCTAGAGGTGATAGACAGGGGGCGCAGGGCTACACCTTC. Its translation is CSARGDRQGAQGYTF.